This T cell receptor (beta chain) was found in a study of cytomegalovirus exposure and HLA in healthy donors. There are 16 residues in the CDR3. Per the germline V gene, CDR1 is MNHNY and CDR2 is SVGAGI (reference sequence). V was cut by 0 bases and J by 4 bases, with 14 bases left in between. The PCR contained 60 Vbeta and 13 Jbeta primers. TCRdb's table, derived via immunoSEQ multiplex PCR, lists solely in-frame clones and lacks some. The table for this sample gives about 150,000 clones. J is TRBJ2-3 and V is TRBV6-6; tentatively, D is TRBD1 (5 bases). The sequence came from a woman aged 45 to 65 in good health and CMV-seronegative. Sequencing input: PBMCs. The CDR3 loop reads CASSYSESGRPDTQYF. As DNA, the CDR3 is TGTGCCAGCAGTTACTCTGAGTCAGGGCGGCCAGATACGCAGTATTTT.